The 28 T cell receptor beta chains in this list originate from one sample, sequenced in a study of blood T cell repertoires in COVID-19. Profiled with immunoSEQ multiplex PCR; TCRdb holds only in-frame clones, not every one. The sample contains roughly 110,000 clones, around 90% of which appear only once. The specimen was peripheral blood. These receptors originate from a woman younger than 45 with acute or convalescent COVID-19.

The chain couples TRBV28 to TRBJ1-2; the D is unclear. The germline V and J ends were trimmed by 6 bases and 7 bases, with 21 bases remaining between them. The CDR3 runs 15 residues. The germline gives CDR1 MDHEN, CDR2 SYDVKM. The CDR3 is CASSRRGSAGRGYTF. DNA of the CDR3: TGTGCCAGCAGCCGCCGGGGATCCGCAGGTCGTGGCTACACCTTC.

The V call is TRBV15, the J call TRBJ2-7; maybe TRBD2 (5 bases). The V gene's germline CDR1 is LNHNV and CDR2 YYDKDF (reference sequence). Trimming removed 3 bases at V and 6 bases at J, with 12 bases between. The CDR3 loop spans 13 amino acids. The CDR3 protein is CATSSVLVAEQYF. The CDR3 DNA follows: TGTGCCACCAGCAGTGTACTAGTCGCCGAGCAGTACTTC.

This chain uses TRBV21-1 with TRBJ1-1; the D segment call TRBD1 is taken from the table without a DNA check. TRBV21-1 is a recognized pseudogene. This CDR3 comprises 14 residues. CDR3 in DNA: TGTGCCAGCAGCAATGGACATATGAACACTGAAGCTTTCTTT. Its protein product is CASSNGHMNTEAFF.

The rearrangement uses TRBV28 and TRBJ1-2, with 9 bases aligning to TRBD1. CDR3 length equals 17 residues. Germline V gene sequence: CDR1 MDHEN, CDR2 SYDVKM. Trimming removed 8 bases from V and 2 bases from J; junction bases left unmatched: 15. The CDR3 coding sequence is TGTGCCAGCGACCCCCTCATCGGGGGACAGGGAAACTATGGCTACACCTTC. It specifies CASDPLIGGQGNYGYTF.

CDR3 residues: CASSPRTGSTDTQYF. CDR3 nucleotide sequence: TGTGCCAGCAGTCCCAGGACAGGGAGCACAGATACGCAGTATTTT. This rearrangement joins TRBV6-2 or TRBV6-3 to TRBJ2-3, with 8 bases fitting TRBD1. CDR1 is MNHEY, CDR2 SVGEGT, per germline. The CDR3 consists of 15 residues. Trimming cost V 5 bases and J 0 bases; bases outside gene matches: 4.

CDR3 in amino acids: CAWSRTGLRQPQHF. For the CDR3, the DNA is TGTGCCTGGAGTAGGACAGGGCTTAGGCAGCCCCAGCATTTT. The chain has TRBV30 and TRBJ1-5; 8 bases are shared with TRBD1. This CDR3 comprises 14 residues. Trimming at V came to 2 bases and at J to 7 bases, leaving 7 bases not matched to a gene. Germline V gives CDR1 GTSNPN, CDR2 SVGIG (reference sequence).

This sequence joins TRBV3-1 (or the pseudogene TRBV3-2) and TRBJ1-5; 7 nucleotides match TRBD1. V lost 3 bases to trimming and J lost 10 bases; unmatched junction nucleotides: 9. Germline V gene data show CDR1 as LGHDT and CDR2 as YNNKEL (reference sequence). The CDR3 runs 14 residues. The CDR3 region is CASSQGVGTDPQHF. As DNA, the CDR3 is TGTGCCAGCAGCCAGGGAGTTGGGACAGACCCCCAGCATTTT.

The V gene is TRBV9, the J gene TRBJ2-1; TRBD1 agrees at 9 bases. The germline CDR1 and CDR2 sequences are SGDLS and YYNGEE. This CDR3 is 16 amino acids long. Germline trimming cut 2 bases from V and 8 bases from J; bases unmatched to any gene: 11. The CDR3 region has the DNA TGTGCCAGCAGCGTCACTTGGACAGGGGATAACTATGAGCAGTTCTTC. Protein product: CASSVTWTGDNYEQFF.

The chain links TRBV6-2 or TRBV6-3 to TRBJ2-5; tentatively, D is TRBD2 (6 bases). Germline CDR1 MNHEY, CDR2 SVGEGT. The CDR3 has 14 residues. Between the trimmed V and J ends, which lost 4 bases and 2 bases, there was a span of 11 bases. CDR3 bases: TGTGCCAGCAGTTTCACTAGCAGACAAGAGACCCAGTACTTC. As protein: CASSFTSRQETQYF.

V and J are TRBV11-2 and TRBJ2-7, with TRBD2 matching over 8 bases. CDR1 is SGHAT and CDR2 is FQNNGV in the germline V gene. J lost 2 bases, V lost 0 bases, and 3 bases had no gene match. This CDR3 contains 15 residues. The DNA for the CDR3 is TGTGCCAGCAGCTTAGATAGCGGGACCCCCTACGAGCAGTACTTC. This sequence encodes CASSLDSGTPYEQYF.

The rearrangement joins TRBV10-3 to TRBJ1-1; 8 positions agree with TRBD1. CDR3 length: 14 amino acids. The germline V gene encodes CDR1 ENHRY and CDR2 SYGVKD. Germline trimming cut 3 bases from V and 4 bases from J; bases unmatched to any gene: 4. CDR3 nucleotides: TGTGCCATCAGTGACAGGGGGCGGAGCACTGAAGCTTTCTTT. It is translated as CAISDRGRSTEAFF.

V and J are TRBV14 and TRBJ1-2, with D possibly TRBD1 on 5 matching bases. The CDR3 is 18 amino acids. Deletions cut 2 bases from V and 3 bases from J, with 22 bases between. Looked up from germline, CDR1 is SGHDN and CDR2 is FVKESK. CDR3 residues: CASSQLASLGAPYYGYTF. In DNA, the CDR3 is TGTGCCAGCAGCCAACTCGCTAGTCTAGGGGCCCCTTACTATGGCTACACCTTC. The full variable domain, its missing parts supplied by reference TRBV14 and TRBJ1-2, is EAGVTQFPSHSVIEKGQTVTLRCDPISGHDNLYWYRRVMGKEIKFLLHFVKESKQDESGMPNNRFLAERTGGTYSTLKVQPAELEDSGVYFCASSQLASLGAPYYGYTFGSGTRLTVV.

The chain carries TRBV11-2 and TRBJ2-5; a possible D gene is TRBD2 (5 bases). This CDR3 has 13 amino acids. Germline V CDR1 and CDR2: SGHAT, FQNNGV. Deletions cut 1 base from V and 3 bases from J, with 6 bases between. The CDR3 region is CASSLGAEETQYF. The CDR3 nucleotides are TGTGCCAGCAGCTTAGGAGCGGAAGAGACCCAGTACTTC.

J is TRBJ1-2 and V is TRBV6-2 or TRBV6-3; possible D gene TRBD1, 5 bases. Germline loops: CDR1 MNHEY, CDR2 SVGEGT. The V end was cut by 4 bases, the J end by 8 bases, with 17 bases between. The CDR3 loop spans 14 amino acids. CDR3: CASSSILARAGYTF. The CDR3 DNA sequence: TGTGCCAGCAGTTCAATTCTCGCCAGGGCCGGCTACACCTTC.

The rearrangement joins TRBV28 to TRBJ1-4, with 10 bases aligning to TRBD1. The V segment lost 2 bases and the J segment 4 bases; nucleotides outside the gene matches: 10. Germline CDR1 MDHEN, CDR2 SYDVKM. CDR3 length: 18 residues. This chain's CDR3 is CASSLPTGTGAINEKLFF. In nucleotides, the CDR3 is TGTGCCAGCAGTTTACCTACCGGGACAGGGGCTATTAATGAAAAACTGTTTTTT.

The genes are TRBV19 and TRBJ1-4, with a weak D call TRBD1 (5 bases). Trimming removed 7 bases at V and 8 bases at J, with 17 bases between. The CDR3 runs 14 residues. Germline CDR1 and CDR2: LNHDA and SQIVND (reference sequence). The CDR3 region is CASTSGESLEKLFF. CDR3 bases: TGTGCCAGTACATCGGGGGAGAGCTTAGAAAAACTGTTTTTT.

This clone was counted once. The chain recombines TRBV28 with TRBJ2-1; possible D gene TRBD2, 5 bases. Per germline, CDR1 MDHEN and CDR2 SYDVKM. Trimming took off 9 bases at V and 4 bases at J, with 19 bases between the two ends. The CDR3 spans 15 residues. CDR3 loop: CASALAGGGYNEQFF. CDR3 DNA sequence: TGTGCCAGTGCCTTGGCGGGCGGTGGGTACAATGAGCAGTTCTTC.

This chain joins TRBV14 and TRBJ1-2; D remains unclear. The CDR3 is made up of 15 amino acids. From germline, CDR1 is SGHDN and CDR2 FVKESK. V was shortened by 0 bases and J by 7 bases, with 15 bases between the two germline ends. DNA for the CDR3: TGTGCCAGCAGCCAAGATTCAAGATGGTGGAGTGGCTACACCTTC. Translation: CASSQDSRWWSGYTF. Filled out from reference TRBV14 and TRBJ1-2, the complete variable domain reads EAGVTQFPSHSVIEKGQTVTLRCDPISGHDNLYWYRRVMGKEIKFLLHFVKESKQDESGMPNNRFLAERTGGTYSTLKVQPAELEDSGVYFCASSQDSRWWSGYTFGSGTRLTVV.

The rearrangement joins TRBV18 to TRBJ1-4; a weak D match, TRBD1 (6 bases). V shed 6 bases and J shed 0 bases, with 11 bases lying between them. Germline CDR1 reads KGHSH; CDR2 reads LQKENI. The CDR3 covers 15 residues. CDR3 DNA sequence: TGTGCCAGCTCTCCTAGGACAGCAACTAATGAAAAACTGTTTTTT. It encodes CASSPRTATNEKLFF.

The chain is built from TRBV30 and TRBJ2-2; a possible D gene is TRBD1 (6 bases). This CDR3 region has 14 residues. Between the trimmed V and J ends, which lost 8 bases and 4 bases, there was a span of 17 bases. The germline gives CDR1 GTSNPN, CDR2 SVGIG (reference sequence). This CDR3 reads CARRQAWGTGELFF. CDR3 nucleotide sequence: TGTGCCAGACGACAGGCTTGGGGCACCGGGGAGCTGTTTTTT.

The CDR3 nucleotides are TGTGCCAGTTCCCAGAACCTTGGCGTAGCGGGAGGCAGCTACAATGAGCAGTTCTTC. This gives the protein CASSQNLGVAGGSYNEQFF. The chain combines TRBV19 with TRBJ2-1; 10 bases map to TRBD2. There are 19 residues in the CDR3. Germline values: CDR1 LNHDA, CDR2 SQIVND (reference sequence). The V and J ends lost 8 bases and 3 bases, in that order; junction bases with no gene match: 19.

The rearrangement joins TRBV5-5 to TRBJ1-2; D perhaps matches TRBD1 (6 bases). CDR1 is SGHKS, CDR2 YYEKEE, per germline (reference sequence). The CDR3 contains 16 residues. The V and J ends lost 3 bases and 4 bases respectively, with 19 bases between them. The CDR3 protein is CASSWGNPGVAYGYTF. CDR3 DNA: TGTGCCAGCAGCTGGGGAAACCCAGGGGTGGCCTATGGCTACACCTTC.

V usage is TRBV21-1 and J usage is TRBJ1-5; TRBD1 reflects the table's D call only, with no check against the DNA. TRBV21-1 is an annotated pseudogene. The CDR3 covers 17 residues. CDR3 DNA sequence: TGTGCCAGCAGCAAAGGGGAGACAGGGGAAGTTAATCAGCCCCAGCATTTT. This gives the protein CASSKGETGEVNQPQHF.

This rearrangement joins TRBV28 to TRBJ2-7; a possible D gene is TRBD2 (5 bases). The V gene lost 1 base and the J gene lost 1 base, with 11 bases spanning the gap. The CDR3 totals 15 residues. Germline CDR1 reads MDHEN; CDR2 reads SYDVKM. The CDR3 protein is CASSLFPGISYEQYF. The CDR3 nucleotides read TGTGCCAGCAGTTTATTCCCGGGGATTTCCTACGAGCAGTACTTC.

The chain recombines TRBV4-1 with TRBJ2-5; D not resolved. V lost 1 base and J 5 bases, leaving 11 bases between the germline ends. The CDR3 loop spans 14 amino acids. CDR1 is MGHRA, CDR2 YSYEKL, per germline. This CDR3 reads CASSQVQFSETQYF. The CDR3 DNA follows: TGCGCCAGCAGCCAAGTTCAGTTTTCCGAGACCCAGTACTTC.

V usage is TRBV7-9 and J usage is TRBJ2-3; 13 nucleotides align to TRBD2. The CDR3 is 18 residues long. Trimming at V came to 5 bases and at J to 0 bases, leaving 8 bases not matched to a gene. Germline values: CDR1 SEHNR, CDR2 FQNEAQ (reference sequence). CDR3 protein: CASSELAGGLYSTDTQYF. Here the CDR3 DNA reads TGTGCCAGCAGCGAACTAGCGGGGGGGCTCTATAGCACAGATACGCAGTATTTT.

The chain links TRBV6-4 to TRBJ1-6; the D gene is possibly TRBD1 (5 bases). The CDR3 has 14 amino acids. The V end lost 3 bases, the J end lost 7 bases, and 10 bases lay between the germline ends. CDR1 is MRHNA, CDR2 SNTAGT, per germline. The CDR3 DNA reads as TGTGCCAGCAGTGAGTTCGGGGGAAATTCACCCCTCCACTTT. Protein: CASSEFGGNSPLHF.

The count of this clone is one. This chain joins TRBV4-2 and TRBJ1-3, with 9 positions matching TRBD1. Germline-derived CDR1 and CDR2 are LGHNA and YNFKEQ. The length of the CDR3 is 16 residues. V dropped 4 bases and J dropped 8; count of bases not matched to a gene: 12. CDR3 nucleotides: TGTGCCAGCAGCCCGGGACAGGGAGGATGGGTTTACACCATATATTTT. Protein sequence: CASSPGQGGWVYTIYF.